One and the same sample provided the 22 T cell receptor beta chains below, sequenced in a study of early T cells in non-severe SARS-CoV-2 infection. Each CDR3 protein gets one entry after TCRdb re-called the 5' RACE reads with MiXCR. The sample holds about 42,000 distinct CDR3 sequences, approximately 6.3% seen once. Sequencing was performed on whole blood, taken at baseline. Source of these receptors: an adult who was a healthcare worker with PCR-confirmed SARS-CoV-2 infection or an uninfected control (not recorded which).

This clonotype was counted between two and nine times. This chain connects TRBV5-5 to TRBJ2-2, with 7 bases aligning to TRBD1. With 5 bases clipped from V and 5 bases from J, the junction kept 9 bases outside the gene matches. The CDR3 runs 15 residues. CDR1 is SGHKS, CDR2 YYEKEE, per germline (reference sequence). The CDR3 DNA reads as TGTGCCAGCAGGCTACAGACAGGGCTTACCGGGGAGCTGTTTTTT. Encoded protein: CASRLQTGLTGELFF.

This clonotype was found a few times. This rearrangement joins TRBV7-2 to TRBJ2-5; 7 nucleotides line up with TRBD1. The CDR3 runs to 16 residues. V shed 0 bases and J 5 bases; nucleotides not matched to a gene: 9. CDR1 and CDR2 from the germline V gene are SGHTA and FQGNSA. CDR3 nucleotide sequence: TGTGCCAGCAGCTTAGCTCCGGACAGGTACTGGGAGACCCAGTACTTC. Its translation is CASSLAPDRYWETQYF.

This clonotype was counted many times. V gene TRBV7-3 combines with J gene TRBJ2-2; D is uncertain. Germline V gene sequence: CDR1 SGHTA, CDR2 FQGTGA. The CDR3 contains 14 residues. Deletions cut 2 bases from V and 4 bases from J, with 8 bases between. CDR3 sequence: CASSLEPGTGELFF. The CDR3 nucleotides are TGTGCCAGCAGCTTAGAACCGGGCACCGGGGAGCTGTTTTTT.

This clonotype has a handful of counts. V is TRBV12-3 or TRBV12-4 and J is TRBJ1-3; the D is unclear. The CDR3 has 15 amino acids. V shed 2 bases and J shed 0 bases, with 8 bases lying between them. CDR3 DNA: TGTGCCAGCAGTTTATGGGGAAACTCTGGAAACACCATATATTTT. Translation gives CASSLWGNSGNTIYF.

In its sample, this clonotype was seen many times. The V gene is TRBV12-3 or TRBV12-4, the J gene TRBJ2-7; 9 bases agree with TRBD1. The CDR3 has 13 residues. V was clipped by 9 bases and J by 7 bases; unmatched bases: 10. The CDR3 DNA is TGTGCCAGTCGGACAGGGGCGGTGGGGGAGCAGTACTTC. This gives the protein CASRTGAVGEQYF.

This clonotype was observed at least ten times. The CDR3 reads CASRRGVNTDTQYF. CDR3 DNA: TGTGCCAGCAGGCGGGGGGTGAACACAGATACGCAGTATTTT. The rearrangement uses TRBV11-2 and TRBJ2-3, with 8 bases that match TRBD2. The V segment lost 6 bases and the J segment 2 bases; nucleotides outside the gene matches: 4. Germline V gives CDR1 SGHAT, CDR2 FQNNGV. This CDR3 has 14 residues.

This clonotype was found many times. The genes are TRBV24-1 and TRBJ2-5; D may be TRBD1 (6 bases). Per the germline V gene, CDR1 is KGHDR and CDR2 is SFDVKD. The CDR3 sequence is 14 residues long. Trimming cost V 9 bases and J 1 base, with 14 bases left between them. The CDR3 nucleotides read TGTGCCACCTCCGCCTTACAGGGCCAAGAGACCCAGTACTTC. This encodes CATSALQGQETQYF.

This clonotype occurred many times. The chain employs TRBV5-1 and TRBJ2-7, with D unresolved. Germline V gene sequence: CDR1 SGHRS, CDR2 YFSETQ. There are 16 residues in the CDR3. Trimming shortened V by 4 bases and J by 3 bases, and 20 bases separated the two germline ends. CDR3 DNA: TGCGCCAGCAGCCAGAGAGGTAGTGGTACCCTCTACGAGCAGTACTTC. Amino acids: CASSQRGSGTLYEQYF.

The rearrangement links TRBV4-1 to TRBJ2-2; 10 positions match TRBD2. The CDR3 extends over 17 amino acids. CDR1 is MGHRA, CDR2 YSYEKL, per germline. V dropped 2 bases and J dropped 4; count of bases not matched to a gene: 7. The CDR3 here is CASSQPYSGGITGELFF. In nucleotides, the CDR3 is TGCGCCAGCAGCCAACCATATAGCGGGGGGATCACCGGGGAGCTGTTTTTT.

This clonotype was seen more than once but under ten times. The rearrangement joins TRBV7-2 to TRBJ2-7; D gene unclear. Between the trimmed V and J ends, which lost 4 bases and 6 bases, there was a span of 16 bases. This CDR3 contains 14 residues. The germline V gene has CDR1 SGHTA and CDR2 FQGNSA. The CDR3 region has the DNA TGTGCCAGCAGCTCCGAGCCGAGCGCGCTCGAGCAGTACTTC. Translation gives CASSSEPSALEQYF. Full variable domain (rest looked up from reference TRBV7-2 and TRBJ2-7): GAGVSQSPSNKVTEKGKDVELRCDPISGHTALYWYRQSLGQGLEFLIYFQGNSAPDKSGLPSDRFSAERTGGSVSTLTIQRTQQEDSAVYLCASSSEPSALEQYFGPGTRLTVT.

This clonotype was picked up many times. V and J are TRBV28 and TRBJ1-1; possible D gene TRBD1, 5 bases. The CDR3 is 12 residues long. Trimming cost V 6 bases and J 8 bases, with 13 bases left between them. Germline V gene data show CDR1 as MDHEN and CDR2 as SYDVKM. CDR3 coding DNA: TGTGCCAGCAGCCCCGGGGGGAGCGAAGCTTTCTTT. Amino acids: CASSPGGSEAFF.

This clonotype has more than one count but fewer than ten. The rearrangement uses TRBV2 and TRBJ1-2, with 8 bases aligning to TRBD1. This CDR3 has 13 amino acids. Germline values: CDR1 SNHLY, CDR2 FYNNEI. The V segment lost 5 bases and the J segment 7 bases; nucleotides outside the gene matches: 6. As DNA, the CDR3 is TGTGCCAGCAGTAGTACAGGGGGTGGTGGCTACACCTTC. Protein: CASSSTGGGGYTF.

This clonotype was detected only a few times. The genes are TRBV6-5 and TRBJ1-1; D is unresolved. Trimming removed 0 bases at V and 4 bases at J, with 12 bases between. This CDR3 is 15 amino acids long. From germline, CDR1 is MNHEY and CDR2 SVGAGI. The CDR3 bases are TGTGCCAGCAGTTACTCTCAAAAAGCGGGCACTGAAGCTTTCTTT. Translating it yields CASSYSQKAGTEAFF.

This clonotype was seen a few times. This chain connects TRBV4-1 to TRBJ2-1; the match to TRBD1 covers 9 bases. With V trimmed by 6 bases and J by 8 bases, 17 bases remained unmatched. CDR1 and CDR2 from the germline V gene are MGHRA and YSYEKL. The CDR3 sequence is 17 residues long. The CDR3 DNA reads TGCGCCAGCAGTCGATGGCCGGGACAGGGTACTTTGGATGAGCAGTTCTTC. This translates into CASSRWPGQGTLDEQFF.

In its sample, this clonotype was seen many times. The V gene is TRBV28, the J gene TRBJ1-1; no clear D gene. The V gene's germline CDR1 is MDHEN and CDR2 SYDVKM. V was shortened by 7 bases and J by 1 base, with 4 bases between the two germline ends. The CDR3 totals 11 residues. The DNA for the CDR3 is TGTGCCAGCATTGGGAACACTGAAGCTTTCTTT. Encoded protein: CASIGNTEAFF.

A few counts support this clonotype. CDR3 region: CASSYTTGRLTEAFF. The CDR3 nucleotides are TGTGCCAGCTCCTATACTACAGGGCGGCTCACTGAAGCTTTCTTT. The J gene is TRBJ1-1, the V gene TRBV18, with a weak D call TRBD1 (6 bases). The V end was cut by 6 bases, the J end by 4 bases, with 18 bases between. The length of the CDR3 is 15 residues. Germline loops: CDR1 KGHSH, CDR2 LQKENI.

This clonotype was seen at least ten times. The chain employs TRBV12-3 or TRBV12-4 and TRBJ2-3, with 9 bases lining up with TRBD2. The CDR3 totals 14 residues. The V segment lost 5 bases and the J segment 3 bases; nucleotides outside the gene matches: 3. CDR3 sequence (DNA): TGTGCCAGCAGTAGACTAGCGGTTACAGATACGCAGTATTTT. It encodes CASSRLAVTDTQYF.

The gene calls are TRBV20-1 and TRBJ1-2, with D unresolved. The ends were cut back, 3 bases at V and 5 bases at J, with 13 bases in the middle. Germline-derived CDR1 and CDR2 are DFQATT and SNEGSKA (reference sequence). CDR3 size: 13 residues. The chain's CDR3 is CSARRAFGYGYTF. The CDR3 nucleotides read TGCAGTGCTAGGAGGGCTTTTGGATATGGCTACACCTTC.

In its sample, this clonotype was seen many times. V usage is TRBV10-1 and J usage is TRBJ2-1; a weak D match, TRBD1 (6 bases). The CDR3 length is 15 residues. V lost 6 bases to trimming and J lost 8 bases, with 20 bases between them. CDR1 and CDR2 from the germline V gene are WNHNN and SYGVQD (reference sequence). The CDR3 loop is CASSFDGTRLYEQFF. The CDR3, as DNA: TGCGCCAGCAGCTTCGACGGGACAAGGTTATATGAGCAGTTCTTC.

This clonotype was seen at least ten times. The chain joins TRBV7-8 to TRBJ1-3; 8 nucleotides line up with TRBD1. Germline V gene lookup returns CDR1 SGHVS and CDR2 FQNEAQ. This CDR3 contains 14 residues. Trimming at V came to 2 bases and at J to 4 bases, leaving 1 base not matched to a gene. DNA of the CDR3: TGTGCCAGCAGCTTAACAGGGGGGGGAAACACCATATATTTT. Translated: CASSLTGGGNTIYF.

CDR3 sequence (DNA): TGTGCCACCAGTGATTTAAGGACAGGGGGCCGAGCCACCGGGGAGCTGTTTTTT. This sequence encodes CATSDLRTGGRATGELFF. This chain connects TRBV24-1 to TRBJ2-2; TRBD1 agrees at 11 bases. Germline lookup yields CDR1 KGHDR and CDR2 SFDVKD. The CDR3 sequence is 18 residues long. Trimming removed 1 base from V and 4 bases from J; junction bases left unmatched: 7.

The chain carries TRBV4-3 and TRBJ2-7; 9 bases are shared with TRBD1. Germline-derived CDR1 and CDR2 are LGHNA and YSLEER. CDR3 length equals 15 residues. The V segment lost 0 bases and the J segment 5 bases; nucleotides outside the gene matches: 5. As DNA, the CDR3 is TGCGCCAGCAGCCAAGATGAGGACAGGGGCAACGAGCAGTACTTC. Translated: CASSQDEDRGNEQYF.